The clone carrying this TCR beta chain showed up just once. The data belong to a study of CD8 T cells in Susac syndrome. TEMRA cells were FACS-enriched, with CD8+ and CD4+ T cells isolated negatively. A quantity of about 0.45 to 1 ug RNA underwent reverse transcription using random hexamers. The authors amplified TCR beta CDR3 across 54 Vbeta and 13 Jbeta using immunoSEQ multiplex PCR. In TCRdb, the immunoSEQ multiplex PCR reads were re-called with MiXCR into one record per CDR3 protein. The repertoire consists of 110,000 or so distinct CDR3 sequences, with 92% occurring once and the leading ten covering approximately 0.13%. V was clipped by 7 bases and J by 9 bases; unmatched bases: 19. Per the germline V gene, CDR1 is LNHDA and CDR2 is SQIVND (reference sequence). The CDR3 contains 18 residues.

This rearrangement joins TRBV19 to TRBJ2-1, with TRBD2 matching 12 bases. Sequences were obtained from CD4+ T cells from PBMCs. The clonotype originates from a human donor in good health. In nucleotides, the CDR3 is TGTGCCAGTAACCCCCTGGCGACTAGCGGGAGCTTCCCCCGTGAGCAGTTCTTC. Translation gives CASNPLATSGSFPREQFF.